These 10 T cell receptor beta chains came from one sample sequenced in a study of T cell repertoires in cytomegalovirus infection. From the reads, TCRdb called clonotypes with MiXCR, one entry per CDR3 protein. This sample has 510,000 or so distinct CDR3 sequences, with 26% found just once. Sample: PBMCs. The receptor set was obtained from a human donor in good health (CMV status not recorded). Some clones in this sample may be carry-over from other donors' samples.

The CDR3 reads CASSPEGTPDTQYF. The CDR3 nucleotides are TGTGCCAGCAGTCCGGAGGGGACCCCAGATACGCAGTATTTT. The chain links TRBV27 to TRBJ2-3, with D possibly matching TRBD2 (6 bases). This CDR3 contains 14 residues. Per the germline V gene, CDR1 is MNHEY and CDR2 is SMNVEV (reference sequence). With 5 bases removed from V and 4 bases from J, the gap between germline ends came to 13 bases.

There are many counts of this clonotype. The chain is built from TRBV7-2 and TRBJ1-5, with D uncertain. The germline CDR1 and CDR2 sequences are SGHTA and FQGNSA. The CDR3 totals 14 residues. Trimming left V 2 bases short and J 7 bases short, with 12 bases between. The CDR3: CASSLPPRGQPQHF. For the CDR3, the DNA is TGTGCCAGCAGCTTACCCCCGCGGGGACAGCCCCAGCATTTT.

In DNA, the CDR3 is TGTGCCAGCAGCACACAGGGGGACAGCAATCAGCCCCAGCATTTT. Encoded protein: CASSTQGDSNQPQHF. V usage is TRBV7-2 and J usage is TRBJ1-5; 8 nucleotides agree with TRBD1. This CDR3 has 15 residues. CDR1 and CDR2 from the germline V gene are SGHTA and FQGNSA. After removal of 5 bases from V and 1 base from J, the junction contained 4 bases not matched to a gene. Combining the CDR3 with reference TRBV7-2 and TRBJ1-5 gives the whole variable domain GAGVSQSPSNKVTEKGKDVELRCDPISGHTALYWYRQSLGQGLEFLIYFQGNSAPDKSGLPSDRFSAERTGGSVSTLTIQRTQQEDSAVYLCASSTQGDSNQPQHFGDGTRLSIL.

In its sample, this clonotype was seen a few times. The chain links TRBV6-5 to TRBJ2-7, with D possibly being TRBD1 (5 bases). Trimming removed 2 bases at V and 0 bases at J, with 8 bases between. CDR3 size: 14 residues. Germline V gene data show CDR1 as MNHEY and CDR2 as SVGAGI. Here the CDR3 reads CASSYDSNSYEQYF. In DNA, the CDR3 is TGTGCCAGCAGTTACGACAGCAACTCCTACGAGCAGTACTTC.

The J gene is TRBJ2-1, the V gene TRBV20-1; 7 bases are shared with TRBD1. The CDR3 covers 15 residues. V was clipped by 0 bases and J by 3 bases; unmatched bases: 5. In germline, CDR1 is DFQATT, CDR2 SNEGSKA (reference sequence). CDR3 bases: TGCAGTGCTAGAGATAGGGCAGGGGGCTACAATGAGCAGTTCTTC. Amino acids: CSARDRAGGYNEQFF.

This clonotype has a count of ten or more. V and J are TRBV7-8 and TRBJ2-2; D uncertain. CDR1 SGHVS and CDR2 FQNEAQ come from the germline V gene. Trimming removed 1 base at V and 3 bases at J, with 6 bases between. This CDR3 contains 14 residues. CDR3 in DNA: TGTGCCAGCAGCTTAGGGCTCTACACCGGGGAGCTGTTTTTT. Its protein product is CASSLGLYTGELFF.

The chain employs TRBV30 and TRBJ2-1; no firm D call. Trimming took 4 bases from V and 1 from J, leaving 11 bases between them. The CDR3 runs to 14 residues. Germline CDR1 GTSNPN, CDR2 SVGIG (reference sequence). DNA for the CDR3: TGTGCCTGGAATTCTGGTCCTTCCTACAATGAGCAGTTCTTC. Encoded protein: CAWNSGPSYNEQFF.

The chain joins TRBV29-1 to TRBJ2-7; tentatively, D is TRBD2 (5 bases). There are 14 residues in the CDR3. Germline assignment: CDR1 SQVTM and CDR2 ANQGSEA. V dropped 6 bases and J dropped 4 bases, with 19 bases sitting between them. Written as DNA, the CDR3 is TGCAGCGTGGAGGACCTAACACCTCCGTACGAGCAGTACTTC. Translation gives CSVEDLTPPYEQYF.

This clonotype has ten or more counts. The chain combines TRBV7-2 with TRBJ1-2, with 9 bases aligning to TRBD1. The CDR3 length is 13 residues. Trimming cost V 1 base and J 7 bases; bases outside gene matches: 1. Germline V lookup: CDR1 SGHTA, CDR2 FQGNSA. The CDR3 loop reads CASSLVDRGGYTF. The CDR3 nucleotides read TGTGCCAGCAGCTTAGTGGACAGGGGTGGCTACACCTTC. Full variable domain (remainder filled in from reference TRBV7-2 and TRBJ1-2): GAGVSQSPSNKVTEKGKDVELRCDPISGHTALYWYRQSLGQGLEFLIYFQGNSAPDKSGLPSDRFSAERTGGSVSTLTIQRTQQEDSAVYLCASSLVDRGGYTFGSGTRLTVV.

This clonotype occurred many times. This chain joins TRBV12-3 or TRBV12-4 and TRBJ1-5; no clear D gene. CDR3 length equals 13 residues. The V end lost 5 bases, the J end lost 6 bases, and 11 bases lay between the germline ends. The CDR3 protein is CASSQTWGQPQHF. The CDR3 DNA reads TGTGCCAGCAGTCAGACTTGGGGTCAGCCCCAGCATTTT.